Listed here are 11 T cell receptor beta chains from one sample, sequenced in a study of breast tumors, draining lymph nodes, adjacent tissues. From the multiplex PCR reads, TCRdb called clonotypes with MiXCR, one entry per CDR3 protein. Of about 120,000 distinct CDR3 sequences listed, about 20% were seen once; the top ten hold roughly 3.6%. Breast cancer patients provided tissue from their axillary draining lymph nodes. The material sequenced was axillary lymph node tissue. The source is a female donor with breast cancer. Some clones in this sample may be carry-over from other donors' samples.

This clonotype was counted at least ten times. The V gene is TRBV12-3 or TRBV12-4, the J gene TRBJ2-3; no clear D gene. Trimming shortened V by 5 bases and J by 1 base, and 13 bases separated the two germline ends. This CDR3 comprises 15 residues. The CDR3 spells CASSPDLTGTDTQYF. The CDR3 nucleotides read TGTGCCAGCAGTCCGGACCTGACTGGCACAGATACGCAGTATTTT.

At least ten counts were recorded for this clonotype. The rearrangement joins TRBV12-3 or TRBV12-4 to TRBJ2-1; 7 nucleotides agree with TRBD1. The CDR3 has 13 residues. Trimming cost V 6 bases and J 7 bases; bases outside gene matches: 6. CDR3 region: CASSQGQPNEQFF. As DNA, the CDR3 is TGTGCCAGCAGCCAGGGACAGCCTAATGAGCAGTTCTTC.

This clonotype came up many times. DNA for the CDR3: TGCGCCAGCAGTGAGCTTGGGCAGGGAAAATCACCCCTCCACTTT. Its translation is CASSELGQGKSPLHF. The rearrangement uses TRBV10-1 and TRBJ1-6; the D gene is possibly TRBD1 (5 bases). The CDR3 covers 15 residues. CDR1 and CDR2 (germline): WNHNN, SYGVQD (reference sequence). V was shortened by 2 bases and J by 10 bases, with 15 bases between the two germline ends.

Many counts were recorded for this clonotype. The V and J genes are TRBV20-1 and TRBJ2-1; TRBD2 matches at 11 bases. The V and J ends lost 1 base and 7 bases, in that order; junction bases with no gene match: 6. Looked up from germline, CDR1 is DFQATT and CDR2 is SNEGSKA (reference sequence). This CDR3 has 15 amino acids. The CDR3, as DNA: TGCAGTGCTAGAGTGGTTCCTAGCGGGAGGAATGAGCAGTTCTTC. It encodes CSARVVPSGRNEQFF.

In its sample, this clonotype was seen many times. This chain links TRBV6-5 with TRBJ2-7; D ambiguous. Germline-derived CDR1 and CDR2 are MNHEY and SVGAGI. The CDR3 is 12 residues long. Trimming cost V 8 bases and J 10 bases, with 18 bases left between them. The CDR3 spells CASGGRGLFQYF. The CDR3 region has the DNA TGTGCCAGCGGCGGCCGAGGTCTCTTCCAGTACTTC.

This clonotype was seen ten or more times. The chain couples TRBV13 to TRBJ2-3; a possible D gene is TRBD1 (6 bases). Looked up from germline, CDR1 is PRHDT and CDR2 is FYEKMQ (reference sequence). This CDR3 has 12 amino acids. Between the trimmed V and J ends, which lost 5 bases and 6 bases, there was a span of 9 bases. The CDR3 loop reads CASSQGSDTQYF. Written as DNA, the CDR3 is TGTGCCAGCAGCCAGGGGTCCGATACGCAGTATTTT.

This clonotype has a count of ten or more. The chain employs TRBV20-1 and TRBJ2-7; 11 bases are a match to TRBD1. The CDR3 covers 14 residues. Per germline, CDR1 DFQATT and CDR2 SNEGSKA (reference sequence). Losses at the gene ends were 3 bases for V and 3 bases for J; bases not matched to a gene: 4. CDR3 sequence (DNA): TGCAGTGCTAGCGGACAGGGGGCTGACTACGAGCAGTACTTC. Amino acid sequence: CSASGQGADYEQYF.

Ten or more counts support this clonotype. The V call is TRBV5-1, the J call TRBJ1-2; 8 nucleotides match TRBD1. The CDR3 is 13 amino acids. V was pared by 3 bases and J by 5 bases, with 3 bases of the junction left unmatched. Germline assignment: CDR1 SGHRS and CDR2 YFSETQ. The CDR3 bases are TGCGCCAGCAGCTCGGACAGGGTTTATGGCTACACCTTC. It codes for CASSSDRVYGYTF.

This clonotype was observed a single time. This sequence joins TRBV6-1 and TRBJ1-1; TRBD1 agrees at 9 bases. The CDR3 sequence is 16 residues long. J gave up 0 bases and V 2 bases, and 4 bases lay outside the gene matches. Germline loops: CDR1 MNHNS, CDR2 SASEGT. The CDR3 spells CASSERQGVMNTEAFF. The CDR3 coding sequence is TGTGCCAGCAGTGAACGACAGGGGGTGATGAACACTGAAGCTTTCTTT.

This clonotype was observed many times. In DNA, the CDR3 is TGTGCCAGCAGCCAAGTGCCTTCTAATTACAATGAGCAGTTCTTC. Protein sequence: CASSQVPSNYNEQFF. This chain uses TRBV4-2 with TRBJ2-1, with D unclear. CDR1 is LGHNA and CDR2 is YNFKEQ in the germline V gene. CDR3 length equals 15 residues. Trimming removed 1 base at V and 4 bases at J, with 11 bases between.

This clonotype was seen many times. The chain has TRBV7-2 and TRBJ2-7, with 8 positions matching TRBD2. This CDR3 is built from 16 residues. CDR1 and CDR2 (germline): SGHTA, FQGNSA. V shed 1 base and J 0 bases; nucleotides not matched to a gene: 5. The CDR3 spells CASSLGPSGSSYEQYF. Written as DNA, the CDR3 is TGTGCCAGCAGCTTAGGCCCGAGCGGGAGCTCCTACGAGCAGTACTTC.